A single sample gave rise to the 2 T cell receptor beta chains below, sequenced in a study of shared clonotypes between healthy human individuals. The data were produced by immunoSEQ multiplex PCR, yet TCRdb's version contains in-frame clones alone and is incomplete. Of about 2 million clones listed, approximately 94% are singletons. CD8 cells classed as naive were CD45RO-negative and positively selected for CCR7, excluding terminally differentiated effector memory CD45RA+ cells. Sample: naive CD8+ T cells sorted from blood. The receptor source for this set is a man between 18 and 35 years old in good health.

This chain joins TRBV7-9 and TRBJ2-5; D is tentatively TRBD1 or TRBD2 (6 bases each). The ends were cut back, 8 bases at V and 2 bases at J, with 9 bases in the middle. The length of the CDR3 is 12 residues. Germline CDR1 reads SEHNR; CDR2 reads FQNEAQ (reference sequence). CDR3 residues: CASEGGQETQYF. The CDR3 DNA reads TGTGCCAGCGAGGGGGGACAAGAGACCCAGTACTTC.

This clone was seen a single time. This CDR3 is also generated by other DNA sequences in the sample. V gene TRBV28 combines with J gene TRBJ1-5, with TRBD1 matching over 8 bases. CDR1 and CDR2 (germline): MDHEN, SYDVKM. This CDR3 region has 14 residues. The junction had 4 bases not matched to a gene; V was cut back by 5 bases and J by 4 bases. The CDR3 region has the DNA TGTGCCAGCAGTCAGACAGGGGTGAATCAGCCCCAGCATTTT. Translation: CASSQTGVNQPQHF. The full variable domain, in which reference TRBV28 and TRBJ1-5 provide the parts outside the CDR3, is DVKVTQSSRYLVKRTGEKVFLECVQDMDHENMFWYRQDPGLGLRLIYFSYDVKMKEKGDIPEGYSVSREKKERFSLILESASTNQTSMYLCASSQTGVNQPQHFGDGTRLSIL.